This passage covers 7 T cell receptor beta chains from one sample sequenced in a study of blood T cell repertoires in COVID-19. Produced via immunoSEQ multiplex PCR; TCRdb's table is partial and in-frame only. The sample has tens of thousands of clones, 65% to 85% seen once. The sample was peripheral blood. The receptor source for this set is an older man with acute or convalescent COVID-19.

This sequence joins TRBV6-4 and TRBJ1-6; D uncertain. The germline gives CDR1 MRHNA, CDR2 SNTAGT. The CDR3 loop spans 14 amino acids. V was trimmed by 2 bases and J by 10 bases, leaving 12 bases between them. The CDR3 DNA sequence: TGTGCCAGCAGTGACGGCGGGCCGGGGTCACCCCTCCACTTT. Protein: CASSDGGPGSPLHF.

The chain joins TRBV5-1 to TRBJ1-6, with 7 bases that match TRBD1. CDR1 and CDR2 (germline): SGHRS, YFSETQ. V dropped 3 bases and J dropped 7; count of bases not matched to a gene: 4. The CDR3 contains 14 residues. CDR3 sequence: CASSWDRKNSPLHF. CDR3 sequence (DNA): TGCGCCAGCAGCTGGGACAGAAAGAATTCACCCCTCCACTTT.

The chain recombines TRBV5-1 with TRBJ1-1, with TRBD1 identical over 10 bases. Germline V CDR1 and CDR2: SGHRS, YFSETQ. The CDR3 extends over 17 amino acids. With V trimmed by 0 bases and J by 1 base, 6 bases remained unmatched. CDR3: CASSLAGTGDKNTEAFF. CDR3 nucleotide sequence: TGCGCCAGCAGCTTGGCCGGGACAGGGGATAAGAACACTGAAGCTTTCTTT.

The rearrangement links TRBV29-1 to TRBJ2-5; D possibly corresponds to TRBD2 (6 bases). V was clipped by 6 bases and J by 1 base, with 9 bases between them. Germline V lookup: CDR1 SQVTM, CDR2 ANQGSEA. There are 12 residues in the CDR3. CDR3 amino acids: CSVTGSQETQYF. The CDR3 DNA sequence: TGCAGCGTCACCGGGAGCCAAGAGACCCAGTACTTC.

The CDR3 here is CSVEKGSRGTEAFF. CDR3 nucleotide sequence: TGCAGCGTTGAGAAAGGCTCCCGGGGTACTGAAGCTTTCTTT. The rearrangement links TRBV29-1 to TRBJ1-1, with D uncertain. The length of the CDR3 is 14 residues. Trimming removed 3 bases at V and 5 bases at J, with 16 bases between. The germline CDR1 and CDR2 sequences are SQVTM and ANQGSEA.

V and J are TRBV15 and TRBJ2-7; D is possibly TRBD1 (5 bases). With 0 bases removed from V and 3 bases from J, the gap between germline ends came to 6 bases. Germline V CDR1 and CDR2: LNHNV, YYDKDF (reference sequence). The CDR3 covers 13 residues. CDR3 sequence reads: CATSRDRGYEQYF. The CDR3 DNA follows: TGTGCCACCAGCAGAGATAGGGGCTACGAGCAGTACTTC. Combining the CDR3 with reference TRBV15 and TRBJ2-7 gives the whole variable domain DAMVIQNPRYQVTQFGKPVTLSCSQTLNHNVMYWYQQKSSQAPKLLFHYYDKDFNNEADTPDNFQSRRPNTSFCFLDIRSPGLGDTAMYLCATSRDRGYEQYFGPGTRLTVT.

V and J are TRBV6-5 and TRBJ1-2; 10 positions agree with TRBD1. V trimming: 8 bases; J trimming: 8 bases; junction bases outside the gene matches: 14. Looked up from germline, CDR1 is MNHEY and CDR2 is SVGAGI. The CDR3 sequence is 15 residues long. CDR3 residues: CASGTTGTGVNGYTF. The CDR3 DNA follows: TGTGCCAGCGGTACAACCGGGACAGGGGTAAACGGCTACACCTTC.